This T cell receptor beta chain stems from a study of OX40 agonist ivuxolimab in advanced cancers. About the study: Participants, roughly 80% male, averaged around 60 years of age, ranging from about 20 to 79.

Clones were read by immunoSEQ multiplex PCR, and TCRdb kept only the in-frame ones, dropping some. The sample includes some 72,000 clones, approximately 90% seen only once; the top ten take roughly 11%. Turning to this clone: Its specificity is unknown.

In germline, CDR1 is LNHNV, CDR2 YYDKDF (reference sequence). The V end was cut by 7 bases, the J end by 5 bases, with 5 bases between. The length of the CDR3 is 11 residues. Study conclusions and caveats: There were, on average, more expanded clones in CD8+ T cells than in CD4+.

This receptor was obtained from an adult with an advanced solid tumor such as melanoma, head and neck, liver or kidney cancer. This sequence joins TRBV15 and TRBJ2-2; D unresolved. The material was CD4+ or CD8+ T cells sorted from blood, obtained in a trial of the OX40 agonist ivuxolimab. The CDR3 is CATMGTGELFF. Here the CDR3 DNA reads TGTGCCACCATGGGGACCGGGGAGCTGTTTTTT.